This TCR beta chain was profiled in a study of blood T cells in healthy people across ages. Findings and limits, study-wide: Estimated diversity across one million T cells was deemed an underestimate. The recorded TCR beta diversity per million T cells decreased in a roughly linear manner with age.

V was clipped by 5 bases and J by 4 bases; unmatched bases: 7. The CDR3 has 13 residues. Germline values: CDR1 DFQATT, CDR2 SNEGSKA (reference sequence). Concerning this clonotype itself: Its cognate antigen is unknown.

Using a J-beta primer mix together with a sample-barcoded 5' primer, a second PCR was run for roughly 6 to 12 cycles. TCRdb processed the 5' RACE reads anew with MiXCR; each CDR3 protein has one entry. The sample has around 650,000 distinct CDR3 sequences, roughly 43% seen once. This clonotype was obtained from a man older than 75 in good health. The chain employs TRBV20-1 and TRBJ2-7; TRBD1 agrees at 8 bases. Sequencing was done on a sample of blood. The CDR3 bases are TGCAGTGCTCGTACAGGGGGAATGTACGAGCAGTACTTC. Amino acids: CSARTGGMYEQYF.